This T cell receptor (beta chain) was documented in a study of CD4 T cells in relation to SARS-CoV-2 and coronaviruses. Background on the study: A couple of subjects were Hispanic; patients were roughly 8 males and 4 females.

V lost 3 bases to trimming and J lost 5 bases, with 11 bases between them. The CDR3 is 14 amino acids. Germline CDR1 and CDR2: MDHEN and SYDVKM. The assay was immunoSEQ multiplex PCR, and TCRdb's table has in-frame clones only and misses some. Of 50,000 to 70,000 clones listed, about 90% are singletons. Of note for this clone: Antigen unknown.

Study-wide findings and caveats: Crossreactivity was assessed only for spike protein, not other viral proteins.

This clonotype originated in an adult with COVID-19. J is TRBJ1-5 and V is TRBV28, with unresolved D. The sequencing sample was made of naive CD4+ T cells from PBMCs. The subset denotes: naive CD4+ T cells isolated by negative enrichment. DNA of the CDR3: TGTGCCAGCAGTTTTAGGCCGAGGGATCAGCCCCAGCATTTT. It encodes CASSFRPRDQPQHF.